One sample yielded the 17 T cell receptor beta chains listed below, sequenced in a study of PD-1 blockade in mismatch repair-deficient tumors. The table came from immunoSEQ multiplex PCR; TCRdb's copy has only in-frame clones and leaves some out. Of approximately 100,000 clones listed, about 79% are singletons. This sample comprised peripheral blood, obtained 36 weeks after starting pembrolizumab. The receptors were gathered from an adult with mismatch repair-deficient cancer.

Worth noting for this clone: Sequence at one end of the junction differs from germline and may be a read error. J is TRBJ2-3 and V is TRBV27; D might be TRBD1 (6 bases). Looked up from germline, CDR1 is MNHEY and CDR2 is SMNVEV (reference sequence). The CDR3 length is 16 residues. CDR3 in DNA: TGTGCCAGCAGTTTATTGCGACCCACCTTGGACAGTTCGGGTTGTTTT. Translated, it gives CASSLLRPTLDSSGCF.

V and J are TRBV30 and TRBJ1-1; tentatively, D is TRBD1 (5 bases). The CDR3 extends over 13 amino acids. The V end was cut by 2 bases, the J end by 1 base, with 8 bases between. Germline V gene lookup returns CDR1 GTSNPN and CDR2 SVGIG (reference sequence). CDR3 residues: CAWSKGTNTEAFF. CDR3 DNA: TGTGCCTGGAGTAAGGGGACGAACACTGAAGCTTTCTTT. Variable domain in full (rest from reference TRBV30 and TRBJ1-1): SQTIHQWPATLVQPVGSPLSLECTVEGTSNPNLYWYRQAAGRGLQLLFYSVGIGQISSEVPQNLSASRPQDRQFILSSKKLLLSDSGFYLCAWSKGTNTEAFFGQGTRLTVV.

DNA of the CDR3: TGTGCCAGCAGCTCGTTACAGGGGACGAAATACGAGCAGTACTTC. Protein sequence: CASSSLQGTKYEQYF. The chain uses TRBV5-5 and TRBJ2-7, with TRBD1 matching over 7 bases. The germline V gene has CDR1 SGHKS and CDR2 YYEKEE (reference sequence). The CDR3 spans 15 residues. V shed 3 bases, J shed 4 bases, and the junction held 10 bases outside the gene matches.

As concerns this clone: One junction end disagrees with the germline gene, perhaps due to a read error. V is TRBV27 and J is TRBJ1-1; D is unresolved. This CDR3 is built from 14 residues. Germline lookup yields CDR1 MNHEY and CDR2 SMNVEV (reference sequence). The CDR3 is CASRLFPVNTEAFF. The DNA for the CDR3 is TGTGCCAGCAGATTATTCCCGGTGAACACTGAAGCTTTCTTT.

The gene calls are TRBV15 and TRBJ1-5, with D uncertain. CDR1 and CDR2 (germline): LNHNV, YYDKDF (reference sequence). CDR3 length: 13 amino acids. Trimming stripped 8 bases from V and 1 base from J, with 9 bases between. In nucleotides, the CDR3 is TGTGCCACCGGAGTGGACAGCAATCAGCCCCAGCATTTT. Translation gives CATGVDSNQPQHF.

V gene TRBV11-2 combines with J gene TRBJ1-2; no reliable D call. V was pared by 0 bases and J by 3 bases, with 11 bases between. CDR3 length equals 15 residues. Germline V gene sequence: CDR1 SGHAT, CDR2 FQNNGV. CDR3 DNA: TGTGCCAGCAGCTTAGATATCGGCGCTGACTATGGCTACACCTTC. It yields the protein CASSLDIGADYGYTF.

The genes are TRBV28 and TRBJ2-3; D remains unclear. The CDR3 has 15 residues. V lost 3 bases and J 5 bases, leaving 15 bases between the germline ends. Germline V gene lookup returns CDR1 MDHEN and CDR2 SYDVKM. The CDR3 protein is CASSLSVLSLDTQYF. Written as DNA, the CDR3 is TGTGCCAGCAGTTTGAGCGTTCTATCTCTAGATACGCAGTATTTT.

Of note for this clone: The sample holds other DNA sequences that translate to the same CDR3. This chain joins TRBV5-1 and TRBJ1-1; TRBD1 might be the D (5 bases). From germline, CDR1 is SGHRS and CDR2 YFSETQ. The germline V and J ends were trimmed by 2 bases and 1 base, with 9 bases remaining between them. The CDR3 runs 14 residues. CDR3 DNA: TGCGCCAGCAGCTTTAGCGGGGGGAACACTGAAGCTTTCTTT. This codes for CASSFSGGNTEAFF.

The genes are TRBV6-5 and TRBJ2-7; D gene ambiguous. Deletions cut 6 bases from V and 0 bases from J, with 9 bases between. The germline CDR1 and CDR2 sequences are MNHEY and SVGAGI. The CDR3 is 13 amino acids. Here the CDR3 DNA reads TGTGCCAGCAGGCGGATCGTCTCCTACGAGCAGTACTTC. Encoded protein: CASRRIVSYEQYF.

CDR3 in DNA: TGTGCCAGCAGCTTAGGTGGGACAGAGAACTATGGCTACACCTTC. Translation gives CASSLGGTENYGYTF. The chain combines TRBV13 with TRBJ1-2; TRBD1 agrees at 7 bases. The germline V gene has CDR1 PRHDT and CDR2 FYEKMQ (reference sequence). CDR3 length: 15 amino acids. The J segment lost 2 bases and the V segment lost 0 bases, leaving 3 bases of the junction unmatched.

This clone was found a few times. The V gene is TRBV6-4, the J gene TRBJ1-2; TRBD1 matches at 8 bases. Germline V gene sequence: CDR1 MRHNA, CDR2 SNTAGT. The CDR3 spans 12 residues. The trim removed 8 bases at V and 8 bases at J, leaving 7 bases unmatched. The CDR3 bases are TGTGCCAGCTCGACAGGGGAGAGCGGCTACACCTTC. It yields the protein CASSTGESGYTF.

The V and J genes are TRBV30 and TRBJ1-2; 7 bases line up with TRBD1. The CDR3 is 11 residues long. Germline V gene data show CDR1 as GTSNPN and CDR2 as SVGIG (reference sequence). Losses at the gene ends were 7 bases for V and 2 bases for J; bases not matched to a gene: 1. CDR3 sequence: CASGQNYGYTF. CDR3 DNA: TGTGCCTCGGGACAGAACTATGGCTACACCTTC.

This chain connects TRBV28 to TRBJ2-2, with a weak D call TRBD2 (5 bases). The CDR3 is 14 amino acids. V shed 9 bases and J shed 0 bases, with 11 bases lying between them. Germline V CDR1 and CDR2: MDHEN, SYDVKM. The CDR3 loop reads CASEGFPNTGELFF. The CDR3 nucleotides are TGTGCCAGTGAGGGTTTTCCGAACACCGGGGAGCTGTTTTTT.

The chain employs TRBV27 and TRBJ1-2; a possible D gene is TRBD1 (5 bases). V lost 5 bases and J lost 1, with 11 bases in between. The germline CDR1 and CDR2 sequences are MNHEY and SMNVEV (reference sequence). The CDR3 spans 14 residues. This CDR3 reads CASSAQGNNYGYTF. The CDR3 coding sequence is TGTGCCAGCAGTGCTCAGGGAAATAACTATGGCTACACCTTC.

The chain has TRBV5-4 and TRBJ2-7; 9 bases are shared with TRBD1. The trim removed 4 bases at V and 3 bases at J, leaving 5 bases unmatched. This CDR3 has 14 amino acids. Looked up from germline, CDR1 is SGHNT and CDR2 is YYREEE (reference sequence). CDR3 in DNA: TGTGCCAGCAGCCGGACAGGGGAAGGCTACGAGCAGTACTTC. Translating it yields CASSRTGEGYEQYF.

This chain connects TRBV14 to TRBJ1-6; D is unresolved. The germline V gene has CDR1 SGHDN and CDR2 FVKESK. The CDR3 consists of 16 residues. Deletions cut 4 bases from V and 8 bases from J, with 18 bases between. The DNA for the CDR3 is TGTGCCAGCAGCCTTCTGGGAGGACTTTCCGATTCACCCCTCCACTTT. Translation: CASSLLGGLSDSPLHF.

The chain employs TRBV15 and TRBJ1-2, with D perhaps matching TRBD1 (6 bases). Germline V gives CDR1 LNHNV, CDR2 YYDKDF (reference sequence). Trimming removed 1 base from V and 6 bases from J, with 9 bases in between. This CDR3 is 13 amino acids long. CDR3 in amino acids: CATSRARTDGYTF. For the CDR3, the DNA is TGTGCCACCAGCAGAGCAAGGACAGATGGCTACACCTTC.